A single sample gave rise to the 10 T cell receptor beta chains below, sequenced in a study of cytomegalovirus exposure and HLA in healthy donors. The PCR contained 60 Vbeta and 13 Jbeta primers. The protocol was immunoSEQ multiplex PCR, while the TCRdb copy is restricted to in-frame clones and leaves out a portion. The data contain approximately 200,000 clones, around 75% of them singletons. Sequencing was performed on PBMCs. These receptors originate from a woman between 25 and 40 years old in good health and CMV-seropositive.

This sequence joins TRBV5-1 and TRBJ2-1, with 7 bases matching TRBD2. Trimming took 0 bases from V and 4 from J; bases not matched to a gene: 4. The CDR3 runs to 15 residues. Germline CDR1 and CDR2: SGHRS and YFSETQ. For the CDR3, the DNA is TGCGCCAGCAGCTTGGGCGGGAGTGGTTACAATGAGCAGTTCTTC. Its protein is CASSLGGSGYNEQFF.

The chain is built from TRBV9 and TRBJ2-1, with 7 positions matching TRBD1. The ends lost 3 bases at V and 7 bases at J; junction bases unmatched: 4. Germline loops: CDR1 SGDLS, CDR2 YYNGEE. The CDR3 consists of 13 residues. The CDR3 DNA reads TGTGCCAGCAGCGACCGACAGGGAAATGAGCAGTTCTTC. Encoded protein: CASSDRQGNEQFF.

There are a few counts of this clone. The chain recombines TRBV15 with TRBJ2-7; TRBD1 matches at 7 bases. The CDR3 has 13 residues. V gave up 6 bases and J gave up 4 bases; unmatched junction bases: 6. Looked up from germline, CDR1 is LNHNV and CDR2 is YYDKDF (reference sequence). The CDR3 DNA is TGTGCCACCAGTATCAGGGGGAGATACGAGCAGTACTTC. It specifies CATSIRGRYEQYF.

Details on this clone: A junction end diverges from the germline sequence, so it may reflect a read error. This CDR3 reads CSSSLERGRSTDTQYF. In DNA, the CDR3 is TGTTCCAGCAGCTTAGAACGGGGGAGGAGCACAGATACGCAGTATTTT. The J gene is TRBJ2-3, the V gene TRBV7-9; possibly TRBD2 for D (6 bases). This CDR3 is 16 amino acids long. Per the germline V gene, CDR1 is SEHNR and CDR2 is FQNEAQ (reference sequence).

The gene calls are TRBV6-6 and TRBJ2-3; D perhaps matches TRBD2 (5 bases). This CDR3 has 11 residues. Trimming removed 5 bases from V and 10 bases from J, with 10 bases in between. Germline CDR1 and CDR2: MNHNY and SVGAGI (reference sequence). Here the CDR3 reads CASSDGEPQYF. CDR3 sequence (DNA): TGTGCCAGCAGTGACGGGGAGCCGCAGTATTTT.

This chain links TRBV2 with TRBJ1-2; D gene ambiguous. Germline V gene sequence: CDR1 SNHLY, CDR2 FYNNEI. The CDR3 length is 13 residues. V lost 6 bases and J 5 bases, leaving 13 bases between the germline ends. This chain's CDR3 is CASRIDTAYGYTF. The DNA for the CDR3 is TGTGCCAGCAGGATTGACACGGCTTATGGCTACACCTTC. Looking up the rest from reference TRBV2 and TRBJ1-2 gives the full variable domain: EPEVTQTPSHQVTQMGQEVILRCVPISNHLYFYWYRQILGQKVEFLVSFYNNEISEKSEIFDDQFSVERPDGSNFTLKIRSTKLEDSAMYFCASRIDTAYGYTFGSGTRLTVV.

This chain links TRBV27 with TRBJ2-1, with 9 nucleotides matching TRBD1. The CDR3 covers 16 residues. Germline trimming cut 4 bases from V and 4 bases from J; bases unmatched to any gene: 8. Germline V gene data show CDR1 as MNHEY and CDR2 as SMNVEV (reference sequence). CDR3 sequence: CASSSLDRGEYNEQFF. DNA for the CDR3: TGTGCCAGCAGTTCCCTGGACAGGGGTGAATACAATGAGCAGTTCTTC.

The chain uses TRBV6-6 and TRBJ2-3; a weak D match, TRBD1 (6 bases). Trimming took 2 bases from V and 4 from J, leaving 16 bases between them. There are 16 residues in the CDR3. Germline V gene data show CDR1 as MNHNY and CDR2 as SVGAGI (reference sequence). DNA for the CDR3: TGTGCCAGCAGTTACGGGGTAGGCAGGGGCGCAGATACGCAGTATTTT. This translates into CASSYGVGRGADTQYF.

The J gene is TRBJ2-6, the V gene TRBV29-1, with a possible D match to TRBD2 (6 bases). Germline loops: CDR1 SQVTM, CDR2 ANQGSEA. The CDR3 spans 17 residues. Between the trimmed V and J ends, which lost 3 bases and 0 bases, there was a span of 15 bases. CDR3 sequence: CSVDGDSRISGANVLTF. CDR3 in DNA: TGCAGCGTTGACGGGGACTCAAGGATCTCTGGGGCCAACGTCCTGACTTTC.

This chain connects TRBV6-5 to TRBJ1-2; D is undetermined. There are 15 residues in the CDR3. Germline V gives CDR1 MNHEY, CDR2 SVGAGI. Between the trimmed V and J ends, which lost 6 bases and 6 bases, there was a span of 20 bases. The CDR3 DNA follows: TGTGCCAGCAGAACACGACTCCAAAAGGTGCATGGCTACACCTTC. Protein product: CASRTRLQKVHGYTF.